The source of this T cell receptor (beta chain) is a study of metastatic and nonmetastatic thyroid tumors. Across the study: Repertoires were compared across blood and tumor or nodule tissue from malignant and benign thyroid patients.

Thyroid surgery was performed in patients who had received no treatment beforehand. TCRdb recomputed clones from the PCR reads via MiXCR. The sample records about 28,000 clones, roughly 3.7% being singletons. This clone appeared a few times. Germline assignment: CDR1 MNHEY and CDR2 SMNVEV (reference sequence). The germline V and J ends were trimmed by 2 bases and 7 bases, with 20 bases remaining between them. There are 16 residues in the CDR3. The sequence came from a male donor with papillary thyroid cancer or a benign thyroid nodule (not recorded which). Some clones in this sample may be carry-over from other donors' samples. The sequencing input was blood. The J gene is TRBJ1-2, the V gene TRBV27, with a possible D match to TRBD1 (6 bases). CDR3 protein: CASSLGPGQGSFGYTF. CDR3 bases: TGTGCCAGCAGTTTAGGCCCCGGGCAGGGGTCTTTTGGCTACACCTTC.